The sequence of this TCR beta chain was determined in a study of shared clonotypes between healthy human individuals. This clone was seen a handful of times. Sequencing used immunoSEQ multiplex PCR; TCRdb keeps in-frame clones, though not all of them. In the table there are roughly 520,000 clones, around 96% of which are singletons. The sequenced sample was naive CD4+ T cells sorted from blood. Sample subset: CD45RA+ positively selected. The TCR was taken from a woman aged 30 to 39 in good health.

This CDR3 is CASSQNHQSSGANVLTF. The CDR3 DNA follows: TGTGCCAGCAGTCAAAATCACCAAAGCTCTGGGGCCAACGTCCTGACTTTC. The chain recombines TRBV2 with TRBJ2-6; D not certain. CDR3 length: 17 amino acids. Trimming left V 5 bases short and J 0 bases short, with 14 bases between. Germline V gene sequence: CDR1 SNHLY, CDR2 FYNNEI.